The source of this TCR beta chain is a study of kidney transplant recipient with SARS-CoV-2 infection. Worth noting for this clonotype: This could be a read error, since a much larger clone is one nucleotide away.

The CDR3 is 13 residues long. The germline gives CDR1 MDHEN, CDR2 SYDVKM. TCRdb used MiXCR to reprocess the reads, holding one entry per CDR3 protein. Among 200,000 to 250,000 distinct CDR3 sequences listed, less than 35% were seen once. Sequencing used a blood sample, obtained at baseline and on roughly day 110 from a kidney transplant recipient. V usage is TRBV28 and J usage is TRBJ2-2; TRBD2 is a possible D gene (5 bases). The sequence was obtained from a male patient aged 25-45 years who had COVID-19 and was a kidney transplant recipient. Some T cells may have come from the graft donor. CDR3: CASSFVGTGELVF. In DNA, the CDR3 is TGTGCCAGCAGTTTCGTGGGCACCGGGGAGCTGGTTTTT.